These T cell receptor beta chains were read from a single sample in a study of cytomegalovirus exposure and HLA in healthy donors. Sequencing was performed with immunoSEQ multiplex PCR; in TCRdb, only in-frame clones are kept and a portion is missing. The data show 150,000 to 200,000 clones, roughly 80% seen once. Material: PBMCs. These receptors came from a woman aged 50 to 65 in good health and CMV-seronegative. Both conserved end residues are part of each CDR3. D genes are given only for firm matches. The listing skips clone size in some rows; elsewhere it reads once, few, many or a size class.

J | D | length | V | size | CDR3 | DNA
TRBJ1-3 | . | 15 | TRBV28 | . | CASSLIRTVGNTIYF | TGTGCCAGCAGTTTAATCAGGACTGTTGGAAACACCATATATTTT
TRBJ2-7 | TRBD2 | 16 | TRBV11-2 | . | CASSLDRTSGGFEQYF | TGTGCCAGCAGCTTAGACAGGACTAGCGGGGGTTTCGAGCAGTACTTC
TRBJ1-4 | TRBD1 | 17 | TRBV7-9 | . | CASSLVQGVWTNEKLFF | TGTGCCAGCAGCTTAGTGCAGGGGGTCTGGACTAATGAAAAACTGTTTTTT
TRBJ2-3 | TRBD2 | 16 | TRBV27 | few | CASSWASGRGLDTQYF | TGTGCCAGCAGTTGGGCTAGCGGGAGGGGATTGGATACGCAGTATTTT
TRBJ1-3 | TRBD1 | 16 | TRBV6-5 | . | CASSYGTGDSGNTIYF | TGTGCCAGCAGTTACGGGACAGGGGACTCTGGAAACACCATATATTTT
TRBJ2-1 | . | 13 | TRBV5-1 | . | CASSLGSNNEQFF | TGCGCCAGCAGCTTGGGTAGCAACAATGAGCAGTTCTTC
TRBJ2-3 | TRBD2 | 15 | TRBV27 | . | CASSLGWGGTDTQYF | TGTGCCAGCAGTTTAGGTTGGGGGGGAACAGATACGCAGTATTTT
TRBJ1-2 | TRBD1 | 17 | TRBV7-2 | . | CASSFSSGTGGDEGYTF | TGTGCCAGCAGCTTCTCCTCCGGGACAGGGGGCGATGAAGGCTACACCTTC
TRBJ1-4 | TRBD1 | 13 | TRBV7-6 | once | CASSFGTAEKLFF | TGTGCCAGCAGCTTCGGGACAGCTGAAAAACTGTTTTTT
TRBJ2-7 | TRBD1 | 16 | TRBV10-3 | once | CAISGQSGTGRYEQYF | TGTGCCATCAGTGGCCAGTCCGGGACAGGGCGATACGAGCAGTACTTC
TRBJ1-4 | TRBD1 | 16 | TRBV28 | . | CASSLSGQGRNEKLFF | TGTGCCAGCAGTTTATCAGGACAGGGACGTAATGAAAAACTGTTTTTT
TRBJ2-1 | . | 14 | TRBV7-7 | few | CASSTDTSNNEQFF | TGTGCCAGCAGCACGGACACGTCCAACAATGAGCAGTTCTTC
TRBJ2-7 | TRBD1 | 15 | TRBV28 | . | CASFTGEALPYEQYF | TGTGCCAGCTTTACAGGGGAAGCTCTACCCTACGAGCAGTACTTC
TRBJ2-1 | TRBD1 | 15 | TRBV11-3 | few | CASSLGQGTYNEQFF | TGTGCCAGCAGCTTAGGACAGGGGACCTACAATGAGCAGTTCTTC
TRBJ1-1 | TRBD1 | 15 | TRBV5-8 | . | CASSSKGQMYTEAFF | TGTGCCAGCAGCTCAAAGGGACAGATGTACACTGAAGCTTTCTTT
TRBJ1-6 | TRBD1 | 18 | TRBV9 | . | CASSVDIGDRGRNSPLHF | TGTGCCAGCAGCGTAGATATCGGGGACAGGGGGCGTAATTCACCCCTCCACTTT